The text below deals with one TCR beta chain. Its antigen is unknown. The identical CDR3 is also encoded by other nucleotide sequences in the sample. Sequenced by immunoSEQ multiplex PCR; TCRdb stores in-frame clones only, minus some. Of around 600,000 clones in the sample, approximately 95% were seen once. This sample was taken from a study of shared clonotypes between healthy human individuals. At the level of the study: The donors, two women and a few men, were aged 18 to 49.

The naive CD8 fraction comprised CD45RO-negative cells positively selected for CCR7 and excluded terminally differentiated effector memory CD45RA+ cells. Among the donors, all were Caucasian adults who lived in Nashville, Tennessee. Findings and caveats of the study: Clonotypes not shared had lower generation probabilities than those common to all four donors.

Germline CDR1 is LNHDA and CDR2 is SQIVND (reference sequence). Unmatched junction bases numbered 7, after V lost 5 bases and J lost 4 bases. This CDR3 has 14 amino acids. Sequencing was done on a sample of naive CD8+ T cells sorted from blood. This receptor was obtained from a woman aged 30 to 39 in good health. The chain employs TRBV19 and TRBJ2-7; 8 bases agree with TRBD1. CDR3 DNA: TGTGCCAGTAGTCCCGGACAGGGTGGTTACGAGCAGTACTTC. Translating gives CASSPGQGGYEQYF.